This TCR beta chain was recovered during a study of vaccination effects on CD4 cells after COVID-19. Study overall: The cohort was immunized with two doses of either the BNT162b2 or mRNA-1273 vaccine.

CDR3 length: 14 amino acids. V was cut by 5 bases and J by 0 bases, with 5 bases left in between. Germline CDR1 KGHSH, CDR2 LQKENI. To note about this clone: The antigen is undetermined.

The study's findings and limits: Marked clonal contraction of both clone types appeared late after vaccination.

Sequencing in the ViraFEST assay came after antigen-specific CD4+ T cells had been expanded with viral peptide pools, which were used to stimulate PBMC. Having been cultured for roughly 11 days, the cells underwent CD4+ T cell isolation. Assay: immunoSEQ multiplex PCR; the TCRdb copy retains only in-frame clones and omits some. The sample has more than 25,000 clones, roughly two thirds seen once; the top ten hold 28%. V gene TRBV18 combines with J gene TRBJ2-6; D call uncertain. The sample here was CD4+ T cells from PBMCs cultured with HCoV-229E spike peptides, taken before COVID-19 vaccination. The origin of this receptor is a human donor who received a COVID-19 vaccine. CDR3 DNA: TGTGCCAGCTCATTGACCTCTGGGGCCAACGTCCTGACTTTC. Protein: CASSLTSGANVLTF.